The present T cell receptor (beta chain) was sequenced within a study of cytomegalovirus exposure and HLA in healthy donors. The CDR3 totals 14 residues. V dropped 7 bases and J dropped 2 bases, with 12 bases sitting between them. Germline CDR1 and CDR2: SGHRS and YFSETQ. In regard to this clone: The antigen is unknown.

In the PCR, 60 Vbeta and 13 Jbeta primers were used. Sequencing was performed with immunoSEQ multiplex PCR; in TCRdb, only in-frame clones are kept and a portion is missing. Here the sample spans some 65,000 clones, about 70% being singletons. Study conclusions and caveats: Later analysis suggested most CMV-associated TCR beta chains were HLA-restricted.

Sequenced sample: PBMCs. The sequence derives from a woman aged 25 to 39 in good health and CMV-seronegative. The V and J genes are TRBV5-1 and TRBJ1-4; D remains ambiguous. CDR3 protein: CASSSGRTNEKLFF. The CDR3 DNA reads as TGCGCCAGCTCTTCTGGGAGGACTAATGAAAAACTGTTTTTT.